The 14 T cell receptor beta chains given below trace back to one sample, sequenced in a study of blood T cell repertoires in COVID-19. This table comes from immunoSEQ multiplex PCR, and its TCRdb copy is limited to in-frame clones, with some not included. The repertoire includes around 170,000 clones, about 86% of them detected once, and roughly 14% sits in the top ten. Material for sequencing was peripheral blood. The source is a man in his thirties or forties with active or convalescent COVID-19.

V gene TRBV13 combines with J gene TRBJ1-1; TRBD1 matches at 9 bases. V shed 2 bases and J 4 bases; nucleotides not matched to a gene: 8. The CDR3 has 16 residues. Germline lookup yields CDR1 PRHDT and CDR2 FYEKMQ (reference sequence). CDR3 region: CASSLSPGQGGTEAFF. CDR3 coding DNA: TGTGCCAGCAGCTTATCCCCGGGACAGGGTGGCACTGAAGCTTTCTTT.

This clone has at least ten counts. The CDR3 reads CASSPNYEKLFF. DNA of the CDR3: TGTGCCAGTAGTCCGAACTATGAAAAACTGTTTTTT. V gene TRBV19 combines with J gene TRBJ1-4; no firm D call. The CDR3 has 12 amino acids. Trimming removed 5 bases from V and 6 bases from J, with 7 bases in between. CDR1 and CDR2 (germline): LNHDA, SQIVND (reference sequence).

In its sample, this clone was seen a few times. The rearrangement uses TRBV4-3 and TRBJ1-2, with D tentatively TRBD1 (5 bases). The CDR3 is 15 residues long. V was shortened by 6 bases and J by 5 bases, with 19 bases between the two germline ends. Germline CDR1 and CDR2: LGHNA and YSLEER. CDR3 amino acids: CASSPSRDGLYGYTF. The CDR3 coding sequence is TGCGCCAGCAGTCCAAGTCGGGACGGACTATATGGCTACACCTTC.

This chain joins TRBV6-5 and TRBJ1-4, with TRBD1 matching over 10 bases. The V segment lost 2 bases and the J segment 6 bases; nucleotides outside the gene matches: 3. CDR1 MNHEY and CDR2 SVGAGI come from the germline V gene. The CDR3 contains 15 residues. Here the CDR3 DNA reads TGTGCCAGCAGTTACGAGGGACAGGGGTATGAAAAACTGTTTTTT. Encoded protein: CASSYEGQGYEKLFF.

The CDR3 DNA sequence: TGTGCCAGCAGTAACCCGGACAGGGCTATTGAAGCTTTCTTT. It specifies CASSNPDRAIEAFF. V and J are TRBV2 and TRBJ1-1; 8 bases line up with TRBD1. Germline V gives CDR1 SNHLY, CDR2 FYNNEI. V lost 5 bases and J lost 7; bases outside the gene matches: 9. This CDR3 region has 14 residues.

The rearrangement joins TRBV25-1 to TRBJ2-1; a weak D match, TRBD1 (5 bases). The CDR3 runs to 17 residues. Germline CDR1 reads MGHDK; CDR2 reads SYGVNS. The V and J ends lost 4 bases and 2 bases respectively, with 18 bases between them. CDR3 in DNA: TGTGCCAGCAGTGGATACACATTAAAGGGGCCCTACAATGAGCAGTTCTTC. This gives the protein CASSGYTLKGPYNEQFF.

This clone was seen only a few times. The chain is built from TRBV5-1 and TRBJ2-5, with 8 bases lining up with TRBD2. The CDR3 has 13 residues. V dropped 4 bases and J dropped 2; count of bases not matched to a gene: 1. Germline assignment: CDR1 SGHRS and CDR2 YFSETQ. Written as DNA, the CDR3 is TGCGCCAGCAGCCCTAGCGGGCAAGAGACCCAGTACTTC. Its protein product is CASSPSGQETQYF. The full variable domain, completed using reference TRBV5-1 and TRBJ2-5, is KAGVTQTPRYLIKTRGQQVTLSCSPISGHRSVSWYQQTPGQGLQFLFEYFSETQRNKGNFPGRFSGRQFSNSRSEMNVSTLELGDSALYLCASSPSGQETQYFGPGTRLLVL.

In its sample, this clone was seen a few times. The V gene is TRBV5-1, the J gene TRBJ2-1; perhaps TRBD2 as D (5 bases). Trimming took off 0 bases at V and 6 bases at J, with 10 bases between the two ends. From germline, CDR1 is SGHRS and CDR2 YFSETQ. The CDR3 runs 14 residues. CDR3 residues: CASSLAAGSNEQFF. The CDR3 region has the DNA TGCGCCAGCAGCTTGGCAGCTGGGAGCAATGAGCAGTTCTTC.

The chain uses TRBV5-5 and TRBJ1-1; no definite D call. V was shortened by 0 bases and J by 0 bases, with 6 bases between the two germline ends. The CDR3 is made up of 14 amino acids. Germline values: CDR1 SGHKS, CDR2 YYEKEE (reference sequence). CDR3 sequence: CASSLGGLNTEAFF. DNA for the CDR3: TGTGCCAGCAGCTTGGGAGGGCTGAACACTGAAGCTTTCTTT. Using reference TRBV5-5 and TRBJ1-1 for the parts outside the CDR3, the full variable domain is DAGVTQSPTHLIKTRGQQVTLRCSPISGHKSVSWYQQVLGQGPQFIFQYYEKEERGRGNFPDRFSARQFPNYSSELNVNALLLGDSALYLCASSLGGLNTEAFFGQGTRLTVV.

The V call is TRBV30, the J call TRBJ2-2, with 8 nucleotides matching TRBD1. V gave up 4 bases and J gave up 3 bases; unmatched junction bases: 7. CDR3 length: 15 amino acids. CDR1 GTSNPN and CDR2 SVGIG come from the germline V gene (reference sequence). The CDR3 DNA is TGTGCCTGGACACCCGGGACAGGTTACACCGGGGAGCTGTTTTTT. Protein product: CAWTPGTGYTGELFF.

The chain links TRBV2 to TRBJ1-3, with TRBD1 as a possible D gene (5 bases). Germline V gene lookup returns CDR1 SNHLY and CDR2 FYNNEI. The ends were cut back, 6 bases at V and 0 bases at J, with 24 bases in the middle. The CDR3 loop spans 19 amino acids. The CDR3 reads CASRALKRGLRRSGNTIYF. CDR3 nucleotides: TGTGCCAGCAGAGCCCTCAAGCGGGGACTGCGGCGCTCTGGAAACACCATATATTTT.

The chain uses TRBV13 and TRBJ2-2; 9 positions agree with TRBD2. Trimming took 7 bases from V and 3 from J; bases not matched to a gene: 3. The CDR3 covers 14 residues. Germline CDR1 reads PRHDT; CDR2 reads FYEKMQ (reference sequence). The chain's CDR3 is CASNRLADTGELFF. CDR3 nucleotides: TGTGCCAGCAACAGACTAGCGGACACCGGGGAGCTGTTTTTT.

The V gene is TRBV5-1, the J gene TRBJ1-1; D is unclear. This CDR3 is 15 amino acids long. The germline V gene has CDR1 SGHRS and CDR2 YFSETQ. V was shortened by 4 bases and J by 1 base, with 14 bases between the two germline ends. The CDR3 bases are TGCGCCAGCAGCCCGTGGGCGGCGGGGAACACTGAAGCTTTCTTT. This codes for CASSPWAAGNTEAFF.

The rearrangement joins TRBV7-9 to TRBJ1-4, with no clear D. The CDR3 spans 14 residues. Germline lookup yields CDR1 SEHNR and CDR2 FQNEAQ (reference sequence). V was cut by 5 bases and J by 5 bases, with 12 bases left in between. CDR3 coding DNA: TGTGCCAGCAGCGCGAGCCCTCCCAATGAAAAACTGTTTTTT. Its protein product is CASSASPPNEKLFF.